This T cell receptor (beta chain) derives from a study of identical twins. TCRdb reanalysed the 5' RACE reads using MiXCR and keeps one entry per CDR3 protein. The sample records 1.5 million to 2 million distinct CDR3 sequences, less than 35% being singletons. The germline V gene encodes CDR1 ENHRY and CDR2 SYGVKD. The ends lost 5 bases at V and 5 bases at J; junction bases unmatched: 1. CDR3 length: 12 amino acids. This clonotype came up a few times. The clonotype originates from a newborn girl in good health. The rearrangement uses TRBV10-3 and TRBJ2-3, with 7 nucleotides matching TRBD1. The sequenced sample consisted of cord blood. The CDR3 spells CAISPGGDTQYF. CDR3 bases: TGTGCCATCAGTCCAGGGGGAGATACGCAGTATTTT.